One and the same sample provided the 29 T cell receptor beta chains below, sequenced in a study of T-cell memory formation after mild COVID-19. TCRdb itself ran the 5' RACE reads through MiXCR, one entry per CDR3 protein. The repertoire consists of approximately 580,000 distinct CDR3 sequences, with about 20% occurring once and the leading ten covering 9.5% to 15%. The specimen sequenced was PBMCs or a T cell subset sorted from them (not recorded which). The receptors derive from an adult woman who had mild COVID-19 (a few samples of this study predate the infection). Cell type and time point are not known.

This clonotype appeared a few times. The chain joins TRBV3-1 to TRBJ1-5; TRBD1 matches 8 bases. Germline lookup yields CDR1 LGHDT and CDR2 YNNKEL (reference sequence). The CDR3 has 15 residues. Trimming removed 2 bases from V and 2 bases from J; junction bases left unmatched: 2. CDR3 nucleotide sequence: TGTGCCAGCAGCCAACAGGGACAGGGCAATCAGCCCCAGCATTTT. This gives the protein CASSQQGQGNQPQHF.

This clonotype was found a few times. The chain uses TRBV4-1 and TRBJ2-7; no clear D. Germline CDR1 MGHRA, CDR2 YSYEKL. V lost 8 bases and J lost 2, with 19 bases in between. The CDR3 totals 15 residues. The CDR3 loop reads CASSVLGLEAYEQYF. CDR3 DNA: TGCGCCAGCTCCGTTTTAGGGCTCGAAGCCTACGAGCAGTACTTC.

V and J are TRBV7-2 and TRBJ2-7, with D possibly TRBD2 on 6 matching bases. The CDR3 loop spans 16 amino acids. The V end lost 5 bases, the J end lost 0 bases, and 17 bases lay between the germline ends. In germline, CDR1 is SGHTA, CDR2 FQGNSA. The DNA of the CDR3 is TGTGCCAGCAGCCTAGGTGGAGGGTCGAGCTCCTACGAGCAGTACTTC. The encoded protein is CASSLGGGSSSYEQYF.

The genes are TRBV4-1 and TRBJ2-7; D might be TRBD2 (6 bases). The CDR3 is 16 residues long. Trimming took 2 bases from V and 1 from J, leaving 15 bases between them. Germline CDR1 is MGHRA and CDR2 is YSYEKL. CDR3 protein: CASSQPSGLQSYEQYF. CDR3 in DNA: TGCGCCAGCAGCCAACCCTCGGGACTCCAGTCCTACGAGCAGTACTTC.

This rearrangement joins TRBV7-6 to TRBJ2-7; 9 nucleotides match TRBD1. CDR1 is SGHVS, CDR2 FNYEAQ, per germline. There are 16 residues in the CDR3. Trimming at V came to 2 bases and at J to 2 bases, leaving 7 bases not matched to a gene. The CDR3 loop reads CASSLQGGTGTYEQYF. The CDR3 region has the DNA TGTGCCAGCAGCTTACAAGGCGGGACAGGGACCTACGAGCAGTACTTC.

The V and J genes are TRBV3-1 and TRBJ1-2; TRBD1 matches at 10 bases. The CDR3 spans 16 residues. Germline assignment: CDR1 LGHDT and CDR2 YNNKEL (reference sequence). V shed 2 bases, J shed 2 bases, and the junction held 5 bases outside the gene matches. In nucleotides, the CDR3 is TGTGCCAGCAGCCAAAACCCGGGACAGGGGAACTATGGCTACACCTTC. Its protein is CASSQNPGQGNYGYTF.

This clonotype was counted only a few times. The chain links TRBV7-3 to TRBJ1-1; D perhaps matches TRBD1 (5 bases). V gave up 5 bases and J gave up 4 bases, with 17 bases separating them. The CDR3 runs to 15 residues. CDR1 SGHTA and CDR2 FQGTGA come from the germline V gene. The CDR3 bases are TGTGCCAGCAGCCGAATCGGGGGGGTAATCACTGAAGCTTTCTTT. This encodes CASSRIGGVITEAFF.

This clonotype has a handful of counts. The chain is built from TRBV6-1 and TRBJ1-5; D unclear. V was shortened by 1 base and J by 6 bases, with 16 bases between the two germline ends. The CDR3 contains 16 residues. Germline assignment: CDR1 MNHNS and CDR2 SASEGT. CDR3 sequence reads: CASSEVLAKLGQPQHF. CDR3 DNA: TGTGCCAGCAGTGAAGTTCTGGCTAAATTGGGTCAGCCCCAGCATTTT.

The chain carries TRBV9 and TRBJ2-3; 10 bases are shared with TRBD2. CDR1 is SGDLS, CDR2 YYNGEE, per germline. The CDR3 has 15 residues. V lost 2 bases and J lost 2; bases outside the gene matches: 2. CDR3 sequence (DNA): TGTGCCAGCAGCGTTAGCGGGGGGTTCACAGATACGCAGTATTTT. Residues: CASSVSGGFTDTQYF.

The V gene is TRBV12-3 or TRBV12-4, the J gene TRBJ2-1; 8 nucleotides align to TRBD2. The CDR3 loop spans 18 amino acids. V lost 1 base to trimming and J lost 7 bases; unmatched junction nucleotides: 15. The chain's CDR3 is CASSLGLALRSTGNEQFF. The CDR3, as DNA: TGTGCCAGCAGTTTAGGACTAGCGTTACGATCTACGGGGAATGAGCAGTTCTTC.

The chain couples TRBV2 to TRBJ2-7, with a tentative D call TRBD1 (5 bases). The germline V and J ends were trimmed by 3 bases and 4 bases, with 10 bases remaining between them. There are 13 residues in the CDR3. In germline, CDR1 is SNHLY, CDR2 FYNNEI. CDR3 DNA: TGTGCCAGCAGTGAGATTAGGGGATACGAGCAGTACTTC. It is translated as CASSEIRGYEQYF.

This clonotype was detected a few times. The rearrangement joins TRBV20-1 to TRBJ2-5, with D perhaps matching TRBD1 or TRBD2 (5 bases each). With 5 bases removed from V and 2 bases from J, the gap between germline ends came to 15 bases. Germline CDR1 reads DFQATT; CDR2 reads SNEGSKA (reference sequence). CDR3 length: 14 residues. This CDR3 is CSADPGRIQETQYF. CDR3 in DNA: TGCAGTGCTGATCCGGGACGGATTCAAGAGACCCAGTACTTC.

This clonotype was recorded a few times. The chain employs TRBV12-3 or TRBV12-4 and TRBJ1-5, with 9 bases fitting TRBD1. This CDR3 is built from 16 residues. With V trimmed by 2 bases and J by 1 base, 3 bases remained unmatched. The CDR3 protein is CASSLRQGVSNQPQHF. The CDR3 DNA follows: TGTGCCAGCAGTTTAAGACAGGGGGTCAGCAATCAGCCCCAGCATTTT.

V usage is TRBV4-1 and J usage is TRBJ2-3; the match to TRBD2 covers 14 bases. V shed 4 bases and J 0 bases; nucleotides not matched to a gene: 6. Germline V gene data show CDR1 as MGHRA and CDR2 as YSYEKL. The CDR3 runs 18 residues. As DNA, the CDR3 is TGCGCCAGCAGCCCGGGACTAGCGGGAGCGACTAGCACAGATACGCAGTATTTT. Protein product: CASSPGLAGATSTDTQYF.

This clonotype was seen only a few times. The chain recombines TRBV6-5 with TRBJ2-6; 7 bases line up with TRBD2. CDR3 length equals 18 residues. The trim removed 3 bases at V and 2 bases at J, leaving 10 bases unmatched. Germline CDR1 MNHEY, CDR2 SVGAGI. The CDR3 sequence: CASSYGGRRVAGANVLTF. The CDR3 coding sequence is TGTGCCAGCAGTTATGGCGGGAGAAGGGTTGCTGGGGCCAACGTCCTGACTTTC.

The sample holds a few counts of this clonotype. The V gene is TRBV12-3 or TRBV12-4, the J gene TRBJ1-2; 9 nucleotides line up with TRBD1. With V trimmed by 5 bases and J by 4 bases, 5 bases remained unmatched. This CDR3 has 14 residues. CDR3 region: CASSADRGGYGYTF. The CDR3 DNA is TGTGCCAGCAGTGCAGACAGGGGGGGCTATGGCTACACCTTC.

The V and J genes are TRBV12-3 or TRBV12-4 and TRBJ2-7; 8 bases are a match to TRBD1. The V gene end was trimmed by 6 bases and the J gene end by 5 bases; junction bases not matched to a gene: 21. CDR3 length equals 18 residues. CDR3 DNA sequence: TGTGCCAGCAGCCCGACGGTCCAACCGACAGGGGACGGGGACGAGCAGTACTTC. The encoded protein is CASSPTVQPTGDGDEQYF.

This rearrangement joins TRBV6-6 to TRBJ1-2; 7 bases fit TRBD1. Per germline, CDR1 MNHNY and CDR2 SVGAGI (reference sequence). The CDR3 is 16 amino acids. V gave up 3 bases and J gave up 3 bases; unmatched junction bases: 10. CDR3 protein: CASSYFPGQRDYGYTF. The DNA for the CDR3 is TGTGCCAGCAGTTATTTCCCGGGACAGAGAGACTATGGCTACACCTTC.

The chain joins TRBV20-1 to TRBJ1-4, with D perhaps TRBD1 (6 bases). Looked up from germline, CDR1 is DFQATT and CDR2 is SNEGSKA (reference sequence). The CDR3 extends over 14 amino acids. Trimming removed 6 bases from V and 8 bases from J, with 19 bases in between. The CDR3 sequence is CSALNAGRGEKLFF. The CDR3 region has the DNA TGCAGTGCGCTAAATGCAGGGAGGGGGGAAAAACTGTTTTTT.

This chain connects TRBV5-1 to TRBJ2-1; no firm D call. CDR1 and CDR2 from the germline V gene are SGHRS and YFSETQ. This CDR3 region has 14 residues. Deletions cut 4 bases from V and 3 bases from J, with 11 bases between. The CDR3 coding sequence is TGCGCCAGCAGCCTGGCATCATTCTACAATGAGCAGTTCTTC. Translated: CASSLASFYNEQFF.

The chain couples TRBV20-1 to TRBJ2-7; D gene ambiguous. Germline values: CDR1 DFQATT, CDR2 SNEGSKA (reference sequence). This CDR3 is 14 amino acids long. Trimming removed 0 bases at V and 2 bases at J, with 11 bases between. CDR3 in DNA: TGCAGTGCTAGAGAGTTTGCACGGACCTACGAGCAGTACTTC. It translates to CSAREFARTYEQYF.

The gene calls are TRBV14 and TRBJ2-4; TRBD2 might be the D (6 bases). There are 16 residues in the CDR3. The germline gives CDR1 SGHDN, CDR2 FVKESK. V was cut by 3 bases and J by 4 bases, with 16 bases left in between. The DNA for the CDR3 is TGTGCCAGCAGCCACCTTAGCGGCCCTGCTAAAAACATTCAGTACTTC. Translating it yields CASSHLSGPAKNIQYF.

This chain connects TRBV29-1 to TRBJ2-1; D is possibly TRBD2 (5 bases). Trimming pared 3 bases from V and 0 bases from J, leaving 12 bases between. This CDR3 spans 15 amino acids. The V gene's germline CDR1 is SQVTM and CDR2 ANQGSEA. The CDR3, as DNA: TGCAGCGTTGAGCCCCCTAGCAGCTCCTACAATGAGCAGTTCTTC. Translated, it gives CSVEPPSSSYNEQFF.

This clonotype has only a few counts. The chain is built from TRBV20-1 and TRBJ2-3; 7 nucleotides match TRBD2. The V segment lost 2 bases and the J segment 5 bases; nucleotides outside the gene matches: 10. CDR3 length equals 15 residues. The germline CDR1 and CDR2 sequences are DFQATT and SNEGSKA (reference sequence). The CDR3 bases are TGCAGTGCTAGATCGCGCGGGAGAAACGGAGATACGCAGTATTTT. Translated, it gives CSARSRGRNGDTQYF.

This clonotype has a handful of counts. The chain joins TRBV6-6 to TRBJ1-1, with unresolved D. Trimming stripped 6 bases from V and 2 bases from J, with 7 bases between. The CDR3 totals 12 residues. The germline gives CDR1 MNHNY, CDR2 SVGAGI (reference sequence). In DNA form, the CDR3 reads TGTGCCAGCAGGATTGGAAACACTGAAGCTTTCTTT. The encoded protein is CASRIGNTEAFF.

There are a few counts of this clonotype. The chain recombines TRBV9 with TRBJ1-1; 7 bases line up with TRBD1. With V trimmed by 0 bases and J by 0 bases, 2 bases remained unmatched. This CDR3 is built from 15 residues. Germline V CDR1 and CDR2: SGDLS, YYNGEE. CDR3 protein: CASSVEGTVNTEAFF. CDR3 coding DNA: TGTGCCAGCAGCGTAGAGGGGACAGTGAACACTGAAGCTTTCTTT. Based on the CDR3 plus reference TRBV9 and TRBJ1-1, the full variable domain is DSGVTQTPKHLITATGQRVTLRCSPRSGDLSVYWYQQSLDQGLQFLIQYYNGEERAKGNILERFSAQQFPDLHSELNLSSLELGDSALYFCASSVEGTVNTEAFFGQGTRLTVV.

The chain's CDR3 is CASSPGTGEDTQYF. As DNA, the CDR3 is TGTGCCAGTAGTCCCGGGACAGGTGAAGATACGCAGTATTTT. The chain is built from TRBV19 and TRBJ2-3; 8 positions match TRBD1. Germline V gives CDR1 LNHDA, CDR2 SQIVND (reference sequence). CDR3 length: 14 residues. V was clipped by 5 bases and J by 5 bases; unmatched bases: 6. The full variable domain, with the rest looked up from reference TRBV19 and TRBJ2-3, is DGGITQSPKYLFRKEGQNVTLSCEQNLNHDAMYWYRQDPGQGLRLIYYSQIVNDFQKGDIAEGYSVSREKKESFPLTVTSAQKNPTAFYLCASSPGTGEDTQYFGPGTRLTVL.

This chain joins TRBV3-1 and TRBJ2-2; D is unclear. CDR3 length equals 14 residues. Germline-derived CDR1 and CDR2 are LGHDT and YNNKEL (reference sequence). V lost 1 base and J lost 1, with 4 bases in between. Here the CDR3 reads CASSQAGNTGELFF. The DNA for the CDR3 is TGTGCCAGCAGCCAAGCTGGGAACACCGGGGAGCTGTTTTTT.

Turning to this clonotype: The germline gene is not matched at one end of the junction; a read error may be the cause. This CDR3 is CASRLGAYRGQNTEAFF. CDR3 in DNA: TGCGCCAGCAGATTGGGGGCCTACAGGGGGCAGAACACTGAAGCTTTCTTT. V usage is TRBV5-1 and J usage is TRBJ1-1; TRBD1 aligns across 9 bases. Germline assignment: CDR1 SGHRS and CDR2 YFSETQ. CDR3 length: 17 residues.